This T cell receptor (beta chain) was captured by sequencing in a study of beta chain features in type 1 diabetes. Background on the study: Over all samples combined, around 110 million sorted cells were examined.

This clone was seen a handful of times. The study reverse transcribed the entire isolated RNA, so it sequenced expressed TCRB transcripts. Assay used: immunoSEQ multiplex PCR; TCRdb lists only in-frame clones, some missing. The repertoire consists of about 290,000 clones, with under 8.5% occurring once and the leading ten covering about 0.93%. The source material was central memory CD4+ T cells from blood. The source of this sequence is a young woman in good health.

In DNA, the CDR3 is TGTGCCAGCAGCTATTACGGGGTTGGCACTGAAGCTTTCTTT. It codes for CASSYYGVGTEAFF. The chain uses TRBV7-9 and TRBJ1-1; no reliable D call. The V gene's germline CDR1 is SEHNR and CDR2 FQNEAQ (reference sequence). CDR3 size: 14 residues. V lost 4 bases and J lost 4, with 13 bases in between.